Below, one T cell receptor beta chain is given with its context. Its antigen is undetermined. Clones were sequenced by immunoSEQ multiplex PCR, and TCRdb holds only the in-frame ones, with some missing. Of approximately 60,000 clones listed, about nine tenths are singletons. The V gene's germline CDR1 is SNHLY and CDR2 FYNNEI. V was cut by 5 bases and J by 4 bases, with 12 bases left in between. The CDR3 has 13 amino acids. This specimen belongs to a study of graft-versus-host responses after intestinal transplantation. About the study: Anti-thymocyte globulin served as induction for all recipients, who then took tacrolimus and steroids for approximately three years. Regarding the study as a whole: Among recipient marrow samples, GvH clones were found; some appeared first in ileum or blood.

Tissue from the graft was processed to free its intraepithelial and lamina propria lymphocytes. This sequence joins TRBV2 and TRBJ2-7; the D gene is possibly TRBD2 (5 bases). The sequencing here drew on ileum tissue, taken roughly 390 days after transplant. This TCR came from a human patient who received an intestinal transplant, so some T cells may come from the graft donor. The CDR3 region has the DNA TGTGCCAGCAGTAGCGGCCTGGGATACGAGCAGTACTTC. Its protein product is CASSSGLGYEQYF. The full variable domain, rest sourced from reference TRBV2 and TRBJ2-7, is EPEVTQTPSHQVTQMGQEVILRCVPISNHLYFYWYRQILGQKVEFLVSFYNNEISEKSEIFDDQFSVERPDGSNFTLKIRSTKLEDSAMYFCASSSGLGYEQYFGPGTRLTVT.